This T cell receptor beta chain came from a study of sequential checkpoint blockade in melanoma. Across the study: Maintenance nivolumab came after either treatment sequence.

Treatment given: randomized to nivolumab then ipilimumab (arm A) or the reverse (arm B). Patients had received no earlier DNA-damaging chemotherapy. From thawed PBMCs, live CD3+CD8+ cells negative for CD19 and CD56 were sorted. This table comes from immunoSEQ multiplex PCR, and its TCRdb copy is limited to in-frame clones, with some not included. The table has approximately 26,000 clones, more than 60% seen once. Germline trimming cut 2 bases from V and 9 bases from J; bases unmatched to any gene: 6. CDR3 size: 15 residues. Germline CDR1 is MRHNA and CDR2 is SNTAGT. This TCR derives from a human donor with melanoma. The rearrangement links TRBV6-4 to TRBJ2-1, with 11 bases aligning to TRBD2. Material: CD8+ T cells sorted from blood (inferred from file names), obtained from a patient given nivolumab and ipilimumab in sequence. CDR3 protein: CASSDGRLAGSEQFF. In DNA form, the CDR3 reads TGTGCCAGCAGTGACGGACGACTAGCGGGGAGTGAGCAGTTCTTC.